A single sample gave rise to the 30 T cell receptor beta chains below, sequenced in a study of cytomegalovirus exposure and HLA in healthy donors. The PCR ran on 60 Vbeta and 13 Jbeta primers. The repertoire was sequenced with immunoSEQ multiplex PCR; TCRdb's copy has only in-frame clones and lacks some. The sample table sets out about 67,000 clones. Sample: PBMCs. These receptors all come from a boy aged 5-17 years in good health and CMV-seronegative.

The chain uses TRBV9 and TRBJ1-1, with TRBD1 as a possible D gene (5 bases). V lost 0 bases and J lost 10, with 13 bases in between. Germline V CDR1 and CDR2: SGDLS, YYNGEE. The CDR3 is made up of 13 amino acids. CDR3 loop: CASSVDDRMGAFF. Written as DNA, the CDR3 is TGTGCCAGCAGCGTAGACGACAGAATGGGAGCTTTCTTT.

This chain links TRBV27 with TRBJ2-5; the match to TRBD2 covers 11 bases. This CDR3 contains 16 residues. Germline CDR1 reads MNHEY; CDR2 reads SMNVEV (reference sequence). The ends lost 4 bases at V and 5 bases at J; junction bases unmatched: 9. As DNA, the CDR3 is TGTGCCAGCAGTTCCCCTCAGGGACTAGCGGTTGAGACCCAGTACTTC. Translation: CASSSPQGLAVETQYF.

The chain links TRBV19 to TRBJ2-7, with 12 bases lining up with TRBD2. The CDR3 totals 15 residues. The germline V gene encodes CDR1 LNHDA and CDR2 SQIVND (reference sequence). Trimming took 8 bases from V and 3 from J; bases not matched to a gene: 8. The CDR3 DNA reads as TGTGCCAGTCGACCCGGACTAGCGGGGAACTACGAGCAGTACTTC. Its protein is CASRPGLAGNYEQYF.

The gene calls are TRBV27 and TRBJ1-6; possibly TRBD1 for D (6 bases). This CDR3 has 17 residues. Germline values: CDR1 MNHEY, CDR2 SMNVEV (reference sequence). V was clipped by 3 bases and J by 5 bases, with 17 bases between them. The CDR3 nucleotides read TGTGCCAGCAGTTTCAGCCCGGGGGGGGCCGATAATTCACCCCTCCACTTT. Translation gives CASSFSPGGADNSPLHF.

The chain couples TRBV29-1 to TRBJ2-3, with 10 bases lining up with TRBD2. CDR1 is SQVTM, CDR2 ANQGSEA, per germline. V was clipped by 7 bases and J by 10 bases; unmatched bases: 5. The CDR3 contains 11 residues. The CDR3, as DNA: TGCAGCGATGCTAGCGGGAGCGCGCAGTATTTT. Amino acids: CSDASGSAQYF.

This chain joins TRBV11-2 and TRBJ1-1, with 10 bases fitting TRBD1. J lost 7 bases, V lost 5 bases, and 10 bases had no gene match. Germline lookup yields CDR1 SGHAT and CDR2 FQNNGV. This CDR3 is built from 15 residues. The CDR3 protein is CASSLRQGAGNEAFF. DNA of the CDR3: TGTGCCAGCAGCCTAAGACAGGGGGCTGGCAATGAAGCTTTCTTT.

The genes are TRBV29-1 and TRBJ2-1; D may be TRBD2 (5 bases). V gave up 7 bases and J gave up 7 bases, with 14 bases separating them. CDR3 length: 12 amino acids. Per the germline V gene, CDR1 is SQVTM and CDR2 is ANQGSEA. CDR3 coding DNA: TGCAGCGCCCAGGAGGTCGGAAATGAGCAGTTCTTC. It is translated as CSAQEVGNEQFF.

The chain links TRBV6-6 to TRBJ2-1; 7 bases are shared with TRBD2. The length of the CDR3 is 15 residues. Germline-derived CDR1 and CDR2 are MNHNY and SVGAGI (reference sequence). Trimming cost V 6 bases and J 6 bases; bases outside gene matches: 11. The CDR3 bases are TGTGCCAGCAGGTCACAGGACTGGGAGGGCAATGAGCAGTTCTTC. Residues: CASRSQDWEGNEQFF.

The chain links TRBV7-2 to TRBJ2-7; 8 bases match TRBD1. This CDR3 is built from 15 residues. CDR1 SGHTA and CDR2 FQGNSA come from the germline V gene. V dropped 7 bases and J dropped 3; count of bases not matched to a gene: 11. CDR3 residues: CASTPPGTGHYEQYF. CDR3 in DNA: TGTGCCAGCACCCCACCCGGGACAGGCCACTACGAGCAGTACTTC. The full variable domain, rest sourced from reference TRBV7-2 and TRBJ2-7, is GAGVSQSPSNKVTEKGKDVELRCDPISGHTALYWYRQSLGQGLEFLIYFQGNSAPDKSGLPSDRFSAERTGGSVSTLTIQRTQQEDSAVYLCASTPPGTGHYEQYFGPGTRLTVT.

This chain connects TRBV18 to TRBJ2-7; TRBD1 matches at 8 bases. The CDR3 extends over 15 amino acids. V lost 3 bases, J lost 3 bases, and 7 bases stayed unmatched. CDR1 and CDR2 (germline): KGHSH, LQKENI. The CDR3 spells CASSPIDRGVYEQYF. CDR3 nucleotide sequence: TGTGCCAGCTCACCTATAGACAGGGGCGTCTACGAGCAGTACTTC.

The rearrangement uses TRBV30 and TRBJ1-5; D unresolved. The V gene's germline CDR1 is GTSNPN and CDR2 SVGIG (reference sequence). This CDR3 is built from 13 residues. Trimming took 4 bases from V and 1 from J, leaving 8 bases between them. The CDR3 coding sequence is TGTGCCTGGAACCAGGCCAGCAATCAGCCCCAGCATTTT. Translated: CAWNQASNQPQHF.

This rearrangement joins TRBV18 to TRBJ1-3; D might be TRBD1 (6 bases). The germline V gene has CDR1 KGHSH and CDR2 LQKENI. V was trimmed by 8 bases and J by 3 bases, leaving 20 bases between them. The CDR3 is made up of 16 amino acids. CDR3 sequence: CASTSQGQPDGNTIYF. CDR3 coding DNA: TGTGCCAGCACCTCCCAGGGACAACCTGATGGAAACACCATATATTTT.

J is TRBJ2-3 and V is TRBV19; 11 bases fit TRBD2. Germline V gene data show CDR1 as LNHDA and CDR2 as SQIVND (reference sequence). The CDR3 is made up of 16 amino acids. Trimming took 6 bases from V and 2 from J; bases not matched to a gene: 7. This CDR3 is CASRTRLAGHTDTQYF. CDR3 DNA: TGTGCCAGTAGGACTCGACTAGCGGGACACACAGATACGCAGTATTTT.

V gene TRBV27 combines with J gene TRBJ1-2; 7 nucleotides line up with TRBD1. Trimming removed 5 bases from V and 4 bases from J; junction bases left unmatched: 4. This CDR3 is built from 13 residues. Germline-derived CDR1 and CDR2 are MNHEY and SMNVEV (reference sequence). CDR3 protein: CASSLRDSYGYTF. In nucleotides, the CDR3 is TGTGCCAGCAGTCTCCGGGACAGCTATGGCTACACCTTC.

This chain connects TRBV6-6 to TRBJ1-2; maybe TRBD1 (6 bases). Germline V gives CDR1 MNHNY, CDR2 SVGAGI (reference sequence). CDR3 length: 14 residues. V lost 1 base to trimming and J lost 7 bases, with 13 bases between them. DNA for the CDR3: TGTGCCAGCAGTTACTTGGGGGCGCAAATTGGCTACACCTTC. Translated, it gives CASSYLGAQIGYTF.

The J gene is TRBJ2-7, the V gene TRBV12-5; 7 bases line up with TRBD1. The CDR3 runs 15 residues. V shed 5 bases and J 1 base; nucleotides not matched to a gene: 8. Per the germline V gene, CDR1 is LGHNT and CDR2 is FRNRAP. The CDR3 nucleotides read TGTGCTAGTGGTCCCACAGGGGCGTTATCCTACGAGCAGTACTTC. Amino acid sequence: CASGPTGALSYEQYF.

This chain links TRBV9 with TRBJ1-3; D ambiguous. This CDR3 is built from 13 residues. Germline loops: CDR1 SGDLS, CDR2 YYNGEE. V was cut by 4 bases and J by 4 bases, with 9 bases left in between. The CDR3 coding sequence is TGTGCCAGCAGCTTTAGATGGGGAAACACCATATATTTT. Its translation is CASSFRWGNTIYF.

V usage is TRBV18 and J usage is TRBJ2-2; maybe TRBD1 (6 bases). The germline CDR1 and CDR2 sequences are KGHSH and LQKENI. The germline V and J ends were trimmed by 4 bases and 2 bases, with 17 bases remaining between them. The CDR3 is 17 residues long. The DNA of the CDR3 is TGTGCCAGCTCACTCAGGCCATCAGGGGCCAACACCGGGGAGCTGTTTTTT. Translated: CASSLRPSGANTGELFF.

V is TRBV29-1 and J is TRBJ2-3; D call uncertain. The V end was cut by 6 bases, the J end by 2 bases, with 15 bases between. The CDR3 consists of 14 residues. Per the germline V gene, CDR1 is SQVTM and CDR2 is ANQGSEA. CDR3 loop: CSVSTGYNTDTQYF. CDR3 bases: TGCAGCGTCTCGACTGGATATAACACAGATACGCAGTATTTT.

This chain connects TRBV23-1 to TRBJ2-7; D possibly corresponds to TRBD2 (5 bases). TRBV23-1 is labeled an ORF, and its function is uncertain. V gave up 8 bases and J gave up 4 bases, with 15 bases separating them. The CDR3 spans 13 residues. CDR3 DNA sequence: TGCGCCAGCCCCCTCCCGCGGACTTACGAGCAGTACTTC. It specifies CASPLPRTYEQYF.

This chain uses TRBV6-6 with TRBJ2-7; 8 nucleotides align to TRBD2. Germline values: CDR1 MNHNY, CDR2 SVGAGI (reference sequence). The CDR3 totals 14 residues. Trimming removed 6 bases from V and 2 bases from J; junction bases left unmatched: 6. CDR3 region: CASSPAGGTYEQYF. The DNA for the CDR3 is TGTGCCAGCAGCCCCGCGGGAGGCACCTACGAGCAGTACTTC.

This chain connects TRBV9 to TRBJ1-1; a possible D gene is TRBD1 (6 bases). The germline V gene has CDR1 SGDLS and CDR2 YYNGEE. This CDR3 is built from 17 residues. Deletions cut 0 bases from V and 0 bases from J, with 15 bases between. The CDR3, as DNA: TGTGCCAGCAGCGTAGCATTTATAGGACAGATGAACACTGAAGCTTTCTTT. Protein: CASSVAFIGQMNTEAFF.

The chain combines TRBV9 with TRBJ2-4, with D possibly being TRBD1 (6 bases). The CDR3 spans 12 residues. Germline CDR1 is SGDLS and CDR2 is YYNGEE. Trimming removed 7 bases from V and 3 bases from J, with 8 bases in between. CDR3 in amino acids: CASGDNKNIQYF. The CDR3, as DNA: TGTGCCAGCGGGGACAACAAAAACATTCAGTACTTC.

The chain has TRBV4-2 and TRBJ2-7; TRBD2 matches 9 bases. Losses at the gene ends were 2 bases for V and 2 bases for J; bases not matched to a gene: 4. The V gene's germline CDR1 is LGHNA and CDR2 YNFKEQ. There are 15 residues in the CDR3. CDR3 sequence: CASSQIAGEAYEQYF. In DNA, the CDR3 is TGTGCCAGCAGCCAAATAGCGGGAGAGGCCTACGAGCAGTACTTC.

The chain employs TRBV19 and TRBJ1-5, with 9 nucleotides matching TRBD1. There are 14 residues in the CDR3. The V gene's germline CDR1 is LNHDA and CDR2 SQIVND (reference sequence). Trimming took 4 bases from V and 5 from J; bases not matched to a gene: 3. CDR3 DNA: TGTGCCAGTAGTACCCGACAGGGGGATCAGCCCCAGCATTTT. This encodes CASSTRQGDQPQHF.

CDR3 sequence: CASSFGQSNQPQHF. In DNA form, the CDR3 reads TGTGCCAGCAGCTTCGGACAGAGCAATCAGCCCCAGCATTTT. This chain links TRBV9 with TRBJ1-5, with D maybe TRBD1 (6 bases). The CDR3 has 14 residues. The V end was cut by 4 bases, the J end by 1 base, with 9 bases between. From germline, CDR1 is SGDLS and CDR2 YYNGEE. The full variable domain, completed using reference TRBV9 and TRBJ1-5, is DSGVTQTPKHLITATGQRVTLRCSPRSGDLSVYWYQQSLDQGLQFLIQYYNGEERAKGNILERFSAQQFPDLHSELNLSSLELGDSALYFCASSFGQSNQPQHFGDGTRLSIL.

The V call is TRBV6-5, the J call TRBJ2-2; D gene uncertain. The CDR3 extends over 12 amino acids. V lost 5 bases and J 3 bases, leaving 4 bases between the germline ends. Germline V gene data show CDR1 as MNHEY and CDR2 as SVGAGI. The CDR3 nucleotides are TGTGCCAGCAGTGGCTACACCGGGGAGCTGTTTTTT. Protein sequence: CASSGYTGELFF.

This chain links TRBV25-1 with TRBJ1-3, with D maybe TRBD1 (5 bases). This CDR3 spans 15 amino acids. V was shortened by 4 bases and J by 4 bases, with 14 bases between the two germline ends. Per the germline V gene, CDR1 is MGHDK and CDR2 is SYGVNS. The CDR3 bases are TGTGCCAGCAGTGCCCAGGGTCCTAGAGGAAACACCATATATTTT. It translates to CASSAQGPRGNTIYF. Together with reference TRBV25-1 and TRBJ1-3, the CDR3 gives the full variable domain: EADIYQTPRYLVIGTGKKITLECSQTMGHDKMYWYQQDPGMELHLIHYSYGVNSTEKGDLSSESTVSRIRTEHFPLTLESARPSHTSQYLCASSAQGPRGNTIYFGEGSWLTVV.

The J gene is TRBJ2-1, the V gene TRBV9; 12 bases are a match to TRBD2. J lost 0 bases, V lost 4 bases, and 5 bases had no gene match. CDR1 SGDLS and CDR2 YYNGEE come from the germline V gene. The CDR3 is made up of 17 amino acids. The CDR3 bases are TGTGCCAGCAGCACCCCTAGCGGGGGGGGCTCCTACAATGAGCAGTTCTTC. Its protein product is CASSTPSGGGSYNEQFF.

CDR3 residues: CASSANPQGYGYTF. The DNA of the CDR3 is TGTGCCAGCAGTGCAAACCCACAGGGGTATGGCTACACCTTC. The genes are TRBV6-4 and TRBJ1-2, with 7 bases matching TRBD1. This CDR3 has 14 residues. V dropped 4 bases and J dropped 5; count of bases not matched to a gene: 7. The germline V gene has CDR1 MRHNA and CDR2 SNTAGT.